This T cell receptor beta chain derives from a study of human T cells and chemical hapten exposure. Findings of the study overall: Healthy individuals' immune responses may differ from those of donors, who had alopecia.

As for time point: pre-sensitization, week 0. The sample's treatment: therapeutic diphenylcyclopropenone sensitization with weekly scalp DPC. TCRdb processed the RACE reads anew with MiXCR; each CDR3 protein has one entry. The sample includes around 300,000 distinct CDR3 sequences, roughly 8% of them seen just once. Trimming removed 4 bases from V and 9 bases from J, with 10 bases in between. The V gene's germline CDR1 is LGHDT and CDR2 YNNKEL (reference sequence). The CDR3 runs to 13 residues. Remarks on this clonotype: Its antigen remains unknown.

J is TRBJ1-6 and V is TRBV3-1; D is perhaps TRBD1 (6 bases). The source is a man in his late teens or twenties with alopecia areata. Some clones in this sample may be carry-over from other donors' samples. The input for sequencing was whole blood, taken in connection with sensitization to the hapten diphenylcyclopropenone (DPC). CDR3 nucleotide sequence: TGTGCCAGCAGCCTAACGGACAGTTCACCCCTCCACTTT. Translation: CASSLTDSSPLHF.